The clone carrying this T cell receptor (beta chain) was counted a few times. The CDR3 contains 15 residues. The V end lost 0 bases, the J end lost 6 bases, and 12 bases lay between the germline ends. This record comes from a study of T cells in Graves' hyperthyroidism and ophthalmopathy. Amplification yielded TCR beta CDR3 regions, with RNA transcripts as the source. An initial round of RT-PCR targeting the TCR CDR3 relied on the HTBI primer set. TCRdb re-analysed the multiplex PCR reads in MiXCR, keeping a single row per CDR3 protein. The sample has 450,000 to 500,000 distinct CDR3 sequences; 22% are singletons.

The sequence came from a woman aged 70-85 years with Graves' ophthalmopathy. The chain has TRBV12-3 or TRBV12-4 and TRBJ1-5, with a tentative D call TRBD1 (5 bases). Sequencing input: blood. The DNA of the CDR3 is TGTGCCAGCAGTTTAGCGGCGGGGCGAGGTCAGCCCCAGCATTTT. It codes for CASSLAAGRGQPQHF.